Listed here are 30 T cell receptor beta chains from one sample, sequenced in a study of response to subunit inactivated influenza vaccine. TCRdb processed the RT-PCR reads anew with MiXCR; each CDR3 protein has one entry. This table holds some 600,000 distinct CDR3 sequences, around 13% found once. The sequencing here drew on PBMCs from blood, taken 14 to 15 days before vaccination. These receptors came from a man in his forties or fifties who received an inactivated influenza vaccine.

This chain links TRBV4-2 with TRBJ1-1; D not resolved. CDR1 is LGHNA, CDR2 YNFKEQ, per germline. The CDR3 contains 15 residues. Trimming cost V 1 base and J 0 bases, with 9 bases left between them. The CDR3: CASSQVGDLNTEAFF. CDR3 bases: TGTGCCAGCAGCCAAGTTGGGGATTTGAACACTGAAGCTTTCTTT.

Here the CDR3 reads CASSLDRVLVTEAFF. The CDR3 region has the DNA TGTGCCAGCTCCCTCGACAGGGTCTTAGTGACTGAAGCTTTCTTT. This rearrangement joins TRBV18 to TRBJ1-1; 7 bases are shared with TRBD1. Germline V CDR1 and CDR2: KGHSH, LQKENI. Trimming removed 6 bases from V and 5 bases from J; junction bases left unmatched: 12. This CDR3 has 15 amino acids.

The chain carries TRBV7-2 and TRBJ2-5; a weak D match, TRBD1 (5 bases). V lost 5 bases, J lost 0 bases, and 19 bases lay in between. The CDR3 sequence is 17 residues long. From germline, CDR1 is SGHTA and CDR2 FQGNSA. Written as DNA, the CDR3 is TGTGCCAGCAGCATCAGAAAGGGGCGGAATTACCAAGAGACCCAGTACTTC. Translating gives CASSIRKGRNYQETQYF. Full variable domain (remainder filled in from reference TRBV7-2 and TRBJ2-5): GAGVSQSPSNKVTEKGKDVELRCDPISGHTALYWYRQSLGQGLEFLIYFQGNSAPDKSGLPSDRFSAERTGGSVSTLTIQRTQQEDSAVYLCASSIRKGRNYQETQYFGPGTRLLVL.

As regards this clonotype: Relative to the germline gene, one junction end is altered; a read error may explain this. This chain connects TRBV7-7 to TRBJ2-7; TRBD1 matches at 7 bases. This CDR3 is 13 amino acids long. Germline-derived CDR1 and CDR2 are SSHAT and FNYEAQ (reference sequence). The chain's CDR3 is CASSPGQSGEQYF. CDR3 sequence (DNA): TGTGCTAGCAGCCCGGGACAGTCAGGCGAGCAGTACTTC.

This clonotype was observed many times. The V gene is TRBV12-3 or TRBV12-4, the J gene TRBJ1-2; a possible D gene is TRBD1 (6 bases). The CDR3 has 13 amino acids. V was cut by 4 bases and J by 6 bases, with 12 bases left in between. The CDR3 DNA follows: TGTGCCAGCAGTTCGCGGAGGGACAATGGCTACACCTTC. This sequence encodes CASSSRRDNGYTF.

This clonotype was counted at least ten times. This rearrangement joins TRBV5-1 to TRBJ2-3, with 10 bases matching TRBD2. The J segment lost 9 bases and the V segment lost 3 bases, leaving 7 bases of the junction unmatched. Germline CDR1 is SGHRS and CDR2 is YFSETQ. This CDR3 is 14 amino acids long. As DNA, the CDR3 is TGCGCCAGCAGCTCTGAAGCGGGGGGGCAAACGCAGTATTTT. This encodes CASSSEAGGQTQYF.

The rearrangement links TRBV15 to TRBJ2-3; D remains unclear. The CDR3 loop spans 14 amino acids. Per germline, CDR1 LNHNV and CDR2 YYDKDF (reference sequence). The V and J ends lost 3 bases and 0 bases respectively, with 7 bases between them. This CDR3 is CATSRAQSTDTQYF. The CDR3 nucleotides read TGTGCCACCAGCAGGGCACAGAGCACAGATACGCAGTATTTT.

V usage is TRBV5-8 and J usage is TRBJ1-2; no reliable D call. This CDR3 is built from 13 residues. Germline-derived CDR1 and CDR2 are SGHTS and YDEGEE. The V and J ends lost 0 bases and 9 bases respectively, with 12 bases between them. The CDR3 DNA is TGTGCCAGCAGCTTGGAGGTCAGTCTTCGCTACACCTTC. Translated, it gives CASSLEVSLRYTF.

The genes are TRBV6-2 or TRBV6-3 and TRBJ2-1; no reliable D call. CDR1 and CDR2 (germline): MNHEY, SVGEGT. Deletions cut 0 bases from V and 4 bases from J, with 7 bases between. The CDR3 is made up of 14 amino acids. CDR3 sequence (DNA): TGTGCCAGCAGTTACTCTTGGGATTACAATGAGCAGTTCTTC. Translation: CASSYSWDYNEQFF.

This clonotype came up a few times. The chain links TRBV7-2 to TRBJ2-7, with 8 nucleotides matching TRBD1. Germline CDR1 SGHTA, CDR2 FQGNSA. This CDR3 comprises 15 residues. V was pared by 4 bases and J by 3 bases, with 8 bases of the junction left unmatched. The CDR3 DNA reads TGTGCCAGCAGCTACGGACAGGGAGCCATCTACGAGCAGTACTTC. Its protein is CASSYGQGAIYEQYF.

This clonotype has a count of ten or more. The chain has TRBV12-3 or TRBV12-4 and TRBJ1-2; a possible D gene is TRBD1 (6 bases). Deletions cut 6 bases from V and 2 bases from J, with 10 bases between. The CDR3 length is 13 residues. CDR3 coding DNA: TGTGCCAGCAGAGGGGACACCAACTATGGCTACACCTTC. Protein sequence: CASRGDTNYGYTF.

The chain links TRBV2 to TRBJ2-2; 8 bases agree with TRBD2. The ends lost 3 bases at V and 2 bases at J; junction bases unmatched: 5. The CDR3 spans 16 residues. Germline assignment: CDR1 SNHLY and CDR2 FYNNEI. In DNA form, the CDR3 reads TGTGCCAGCAGTGACCCCGGGGGGGTTAACACCGGGGAGCTGTTTTTT. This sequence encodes CASSDPGGVNTGELFF.

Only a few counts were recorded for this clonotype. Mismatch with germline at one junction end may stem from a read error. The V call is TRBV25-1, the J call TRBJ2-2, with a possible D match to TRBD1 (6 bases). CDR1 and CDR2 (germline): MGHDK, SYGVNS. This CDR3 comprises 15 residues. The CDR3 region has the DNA TGTGCCAGCAGTGAATATACAGGGAACACCGGGGAACTGTTTTTT. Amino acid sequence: CASSEYTGNTGELFF.

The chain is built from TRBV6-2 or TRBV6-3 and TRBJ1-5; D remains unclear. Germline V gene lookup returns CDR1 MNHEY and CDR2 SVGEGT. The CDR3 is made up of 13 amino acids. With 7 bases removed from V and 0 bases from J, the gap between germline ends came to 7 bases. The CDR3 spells CASTDYSNQPQHF. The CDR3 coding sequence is TGTGCCAGCACGGATTATAGCAATCAGCCCCAGCATTTT.

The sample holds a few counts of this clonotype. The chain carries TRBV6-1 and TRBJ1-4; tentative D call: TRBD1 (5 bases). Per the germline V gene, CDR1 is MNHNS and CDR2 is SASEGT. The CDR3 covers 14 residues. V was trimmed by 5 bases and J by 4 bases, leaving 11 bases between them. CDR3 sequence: CASSPGRSNEKLFF. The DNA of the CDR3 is TGTGCCAGCAGTCCAGGGAGAAGTAATGAAAAACTGTTTTTT.

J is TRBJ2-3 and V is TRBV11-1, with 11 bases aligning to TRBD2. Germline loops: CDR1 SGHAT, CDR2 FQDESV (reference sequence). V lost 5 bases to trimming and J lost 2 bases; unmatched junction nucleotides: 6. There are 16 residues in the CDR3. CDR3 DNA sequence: TGTGCCAGCAGCCGAGGACTAGCGGGCTACACAGATACGCAGTATTTT. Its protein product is CASSRGLAGYTDTQYF.

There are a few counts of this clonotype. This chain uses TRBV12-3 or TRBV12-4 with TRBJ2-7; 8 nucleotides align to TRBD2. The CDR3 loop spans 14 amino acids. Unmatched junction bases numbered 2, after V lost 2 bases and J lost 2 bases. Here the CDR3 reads CASSLNGGAYEQYF. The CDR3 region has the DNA TGTGCCAGCAGTTTAAACGGGGGGGCCTACGAGCAGTACTTC.

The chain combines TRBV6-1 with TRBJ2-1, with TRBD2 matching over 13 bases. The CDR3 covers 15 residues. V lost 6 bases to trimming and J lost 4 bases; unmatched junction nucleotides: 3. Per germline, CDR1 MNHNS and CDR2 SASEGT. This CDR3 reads CASRLAGGIYNEQFF. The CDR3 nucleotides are TGTGCCAGCAGACTAGCGGGAGGGATTTACAATGAGCAGTTCTTC.

The CDR3 region is CSVEHFEGTQYF. DNA of the CDR3: TGCAGCGTTGAACATTTCGAAGGGACCCAGTACTTC. The chain joins TRBV29-1 to TRBJ2-5; D not certain. The V and J ends lost 2 bases and 7 bases respectively, with 11 bases between them. Germline V gene data show CDR1 as SQVTM and CDR2 as ANQGSEA. The CDR3 has 12 residues. The variable domain in full, completed from reference TRBV29-1 and TRBJ2-5, reads SAVISQKPSRDICQRGTSLTIQCQVDSQVTMMFWYRQQPGQSLTLIATANQGSEATYESGFVIDKFPISRPNLTFSTLTVSNMSPEDSSIYLCSVEHFEGTQYFGPGTRLLVL.

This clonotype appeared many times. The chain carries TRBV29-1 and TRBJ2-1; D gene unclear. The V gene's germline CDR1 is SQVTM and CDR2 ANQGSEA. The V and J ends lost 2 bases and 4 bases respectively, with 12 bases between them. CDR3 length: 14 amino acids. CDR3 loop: CSVEIGRWYNEQFF. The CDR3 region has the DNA TGCAGCGTTGAAATAGGGCGGTGGTACAATGAGCAGTTCTTC.

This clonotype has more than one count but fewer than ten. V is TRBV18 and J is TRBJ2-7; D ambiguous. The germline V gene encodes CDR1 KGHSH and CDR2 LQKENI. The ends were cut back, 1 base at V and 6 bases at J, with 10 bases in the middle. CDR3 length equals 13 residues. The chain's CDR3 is CASSPRDTGEQYF. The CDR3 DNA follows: TGTGCCAGCTCACCACGGGATACGGGCGAGCAGTACTTC.

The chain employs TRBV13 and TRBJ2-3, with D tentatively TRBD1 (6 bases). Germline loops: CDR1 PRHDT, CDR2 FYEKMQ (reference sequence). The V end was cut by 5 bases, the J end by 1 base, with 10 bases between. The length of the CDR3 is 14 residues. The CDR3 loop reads CASSPWTGTDTQYF. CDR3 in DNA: TGTGCCAGCAGCCCCTGGACAGGCACAGATACGCAGTATTTT.

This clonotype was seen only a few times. The CDR3 sequence is CSATGTGGLEQYF. The CDR3 DNA sequence: TGCAGCGCGACCGGGACAGGGGGCCTCGAGCAGTACTTC. The V call is TRBV29-1, the J call TRBJ2-7; 12 bases are shared with TRBD1. The CDR3 runs to 13 residues. V trimming: 7 bases; J trimming: 6 bases; junction bases outside the gene matches: 7. CDR1 is SQVTM, CDR2 ANQGSEA, per germline.

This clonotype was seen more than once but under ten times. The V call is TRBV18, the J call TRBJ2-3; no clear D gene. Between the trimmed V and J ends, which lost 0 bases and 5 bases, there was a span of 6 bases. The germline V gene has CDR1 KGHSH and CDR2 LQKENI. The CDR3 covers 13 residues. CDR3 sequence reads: CASSPPAVDTQYF. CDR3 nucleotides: TGTGCCAGCTCACCACCGGCCGTAGATACGCAGTATTTT.

DNA of the CDR3: TGTGCCAGCAGTTACTCGACTAGCGGGGCCAAAAACATTCAGTACTTC. Amino acids: CASSYSTSGAKNIQYF. The chain combines TRBV6-5 with TRBJ2-4, with 10 bases matching TRBD2. The CDR3 is 16 amino acids. The ends lost 0 bases at V and 1 base at J; junction bases unmatched: 0. Germline CDR1 is MNHEY and CDR2 is SVGAGI.

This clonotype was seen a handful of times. CDR3 protein: CASSPGHDYEQYF. DNA for the CDR3: TGTGCCAGCAGCCCGGGACACGACTACGAGCAGTACTTC. The chain couples TRBV7-9 to TRBJ2-7; possible D gene TRBD1, 6 bases. V dropped 5 bases and J dropped 3 bases, with 11 bases sitting between them. CDR3 length: 13 residues. Germline V gene sequence: CDR1 SEHNR, CDR2 FQNEAQ (reference sequence).

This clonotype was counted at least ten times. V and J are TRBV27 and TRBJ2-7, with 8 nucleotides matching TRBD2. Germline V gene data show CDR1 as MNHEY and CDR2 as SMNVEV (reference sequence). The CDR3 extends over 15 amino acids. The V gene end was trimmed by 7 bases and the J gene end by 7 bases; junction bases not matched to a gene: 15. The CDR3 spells CASKQQAGASGEQYF. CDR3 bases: TGTGCCAGCAAACAACAAGCGGGAGCATCTGGAGAGCAGTACTTC.

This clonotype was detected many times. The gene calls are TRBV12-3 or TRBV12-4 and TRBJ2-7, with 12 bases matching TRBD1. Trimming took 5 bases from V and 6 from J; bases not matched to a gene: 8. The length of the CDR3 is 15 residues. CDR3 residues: CASSTKGQGAGEQYF. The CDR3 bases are TGTGCCAGCAGTACAAAGGGACAGGGGGCTGGCGAGCAGTACTTC.

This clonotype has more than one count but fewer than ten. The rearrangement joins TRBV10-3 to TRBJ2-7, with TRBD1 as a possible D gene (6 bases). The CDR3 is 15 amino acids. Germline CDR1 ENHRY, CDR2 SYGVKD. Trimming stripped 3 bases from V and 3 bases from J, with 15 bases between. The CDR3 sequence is CAISESDSLHYEQYF. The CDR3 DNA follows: TGTGCCATCAGTGAATCGGACAGCCTACACTACGAGCAGTACTTC.

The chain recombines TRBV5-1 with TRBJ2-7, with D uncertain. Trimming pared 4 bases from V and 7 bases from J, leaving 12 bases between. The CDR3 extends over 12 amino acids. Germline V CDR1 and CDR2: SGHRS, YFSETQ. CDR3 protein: CASSANGLEQYF. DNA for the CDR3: TGCGCCAGCAGCGCTAATGGATTGGAGCAGTACTTC.